This T cell receptor beta chain appears in the sequencing data of a study of blood T cell repertoires in COVID-19. Measured with immunoSEQ multiplex PCR; TCRdb has only the in-frame clones, and not every one. Of about 80,000 clones listed, about four fifths are singletons. Trimming removed 5 bases at V and 0 bases at J, with 17 bases between. The CDR3 sequence is 15 residues long. From germline, CDR1 is GTSNPN and CDR2 SVGIG (reference sequence). Specimen: peripheral blood. This chain joins TRBV30 and TRBJ2-7; the D gene is possibly TRBD1 (5 bases). The sequence came from a human donor in a cohort sampled during active COVID-19. The chain's CDR3 is CAWATGHLDSYEQYF. The CDR3 region has the DNA TGTGCCTGGGCCACCGGACACCTCGACTCCTACGAGCAGTACTTC.